Listed here are 5 T cell receptor beta chains from one sample, sequenced in a study of blood T cell repertoires in COVID-19. Measured with immunoSEQ multiplex PCR; TCRdb has only the in-frame clones, and not every one. The sample lists approximately 120,000 clones; about four fifths were seen once. The sequencing input was peripheral blood. Source of these receptors: a human donor in a cohort sampled during active COVID-19.

The chain combines TRBV5-6 with TRBJ1-1; possible D gene TRBD1, 6 bases. V was shortened by 5 bases and J by 1 base, with 9 bases between the two germline ends. Germline-derived CDR1 and CDR2 are SGHDT and YYEEEE. The CDR3 runs 13 residues. This chain's CDR3 is CASRGGRNTEAFF. DNA of the CDR3: TGTGCCAGCAGGGGGGGGCGGAACACTGAAGCTTTCTTT. The variable domain in full, completed from reference TRBV5-6 and TRBJ1-1, reads DAGVTQSPTHLIKTRGQQVTLRCSPKSGHDTVSWYQQALGQGPQFIFQYYEEEERQRGNFPDRFSGHQFPNYSSELNVNALLLGDSALYLCASRGGRNTEAFFGQGTRLTVV.

V is TRBV28 and J is TRBJ2-2, with 8 bases fitting TRBD1. J lost 5 bases, V lost 2 bases, and 16 bases had no gene match. The CDR3 runs 19 residues. Per the germline V gene, CDR1 is MDHEN and CDR2 is SYDVKM. The CDR3 protein is CASSLIGPGQVIRTGELFF. CDR3 coding DNA: TGTGCCAGCAGTTTAATAGGGCCGGGACAGGTCATACGTACCGGGGAGCTGTTTTTT.

The chain has TRBV4-3 and TRBJ2-6; D remains ambiguous. CDR1 and CDR2 (germline): LGHNA, YSLEER. The CDR3 contains 15 residues. Trimming pared 1 base from V and 0 bases from J, leaving 4 bases between. Here the CDR3 reads CASSQGSSGANVLTF. The CDR3, as DNA: TGCGCCAGCAGCCAAGGGAGCTCTGGGGCCAACGTCCTGACTTTC.

In DNA form, the CDR3 reads TGTGCCAGCAGCCAAAGATCGGTAGCTGGAAACACCATATATTTT. Translated: CASSQRSVAGNTIYF. The chain is built from TRBV7-8 and TRBJ1-3; D gene uncertain. The CDR3 loop spans 15 amino acids. Germline CDR1 is SGHVS and CDR2 is FQNEAQ. V lost 5 bases, J lost 2 bases, and 13 bases lay in between.

This clone was seen only a few times. J is TRBJ2-7 and V is TRBV7-2; 8 nucleotides align to TRBD2. The CDR3 extends over 17 amino acids. Germline CDR1 is SGHTA and CDR2 is FQGNSA. V lost 4 bases and J lost 1; bases outside the gene matches: 12. CDR3 protein: CASSSPPAGAPSYEQYF. In DNA form, the CDR3 reads TGTGCCAGCAGCTCTCCCCCAGCGGGAGCTCCTTCCTACGAGCAGTACTTC.